This passage covers 14 T cell receptor beta chains from one sample sequenced in a study of metastatic and nonmetastatic thyroid tumors. TCRdb re-called the PCR reads through MiXCR. The table has more than 10,000 clones, around 21% seen once. Until they underwent thyroid surgery, no patient had received any treatment. The sequenced material came from adjacent normal tissue. The source is a female donor with papillary thyroid cancer or a benign thyroid nodule (not recorded which). Some clones in this sample may be carry-over from other donors' samples.

About this clone: A single base separates this from a much larger clone, so it may be a read error. The V and J genes are TRBV5-1 and TRBJ1-3; 9 nucleotides match TRBD1. V shed 4 bases and J 9 bases; nucleotides not matched to a gene: 14. Per germline, CDR1 SGHRS and CDR2 YFSETQ. This CDR3 has 16 amino acids. For the CDR3, the DNA is TGCGCCAGCAGCACGGACCCCCGGACAGGGGTAACCACCATATATTTT. The encoded protein is CASSTDPRTGVTTIYF.

This clone was seen many times. A much larger clone differs from this one at a single base, so this may be a read error. This sample also contains other DNA sequences that code for the same CDR3. The rearrangement links TRBV20-1 to TRBJ1-4; maybe TRBD1 (5 bases). The germline CDR1 and CDR2 sequences are DFQATT and SNEGSKA (reference sequence). The CDR3 is 14 amino acids. The CDR3: CSARSQTANEKLFF. DNA for the CDR3: TGCAGCGCTAGATCCCAGACAGCTAATGAAAAACTGTTTTTT.

This clone has at least ten counts. This sequence joins TRBV11-3 and TRBJ2-3; 10 bases fit TRBD2. There are 17 residues in the CDR3. Germline trimming cut 3 bases from V and 1 base from J; bases unmatched to any gene: 7. CDR1 and CDR2 from the germline V gene are SGHNT and YENEEA. CDR3 sequence (DNA): TGTGCCAGCAGCTTTCGAGCGGGGGGGAAACGCACAGATACGCAGTATTTT. This gives the protein CASSFRAGGKRTDTQYF.

By sample fraction, this clone is medium-sized. The V gene is TRBV2, the J gene TRBJ1-5, with 9 bases that match TRBD1. V dropped 6 bases and J dropped 5; count of bases not matched to a gene: 2. This CDR3 is 13 amino acids long. Germline CDR1 reads SNHLY; CDR2 reads FYNNEI. The CDR3 is CASRTGGDQPQHF. DNA for the CDR3: TGTGCCAGCAGGACAGGGGGTGATCAGCCCCAGCATTTT.

On this clone: The missing conserved phenylalanine or tryptophan at the end of this CDR3 makes a read error likely. The DNA is omitted, as the CDR3 cannot be located on it reliably, and the CDR3 follows TCRdb's listing. The J gene is TRBJ2-1, the V gene TRBV5-1; the DNA was not compared with TRBD1, the D call given in the table. The germline V gene has CDR1 SGHRS and CDR2 YFSETQ. The CDR3 spans 15 amino acids, including both terminal residues. CDR3 in amino acids: CASSLMGTDYNEQVV.

In this sample, this clone turned up once. This chain links TRBV11-2 with TRBJ2-3; D unresolved. This CDR3 spans 14 amino acids. Trimming removed 5 bases at V and 0 bases at J, with 9 bases between. From germline, CDR1 is SGHAT and CDR2 FQNNGV. This CDR3 is CASSPSTSTDTQYF. The CDR3 DNA sequence: TGTGCCAGCAGCCCGTCCACTAGCACAGATACGCAGTATTTT.

The J gene is TRBJ2-3, the V gene TRBV27; TRBD1 matches 8 bases. V shed 3 bases and J 2 bases; nucleotides not matched to a gene: 10. This CDR3 is 17 amino acids long. Germline V CDR1 and CDR2: MNHEY, SMNVEV (reference sequence). The CDR3 DNA reads TGTGCCAGCAGTTTTACCCGGACAGGGAAATTCACAGATACGCAGTATTTT. Translating gives CASSFTRTGKFTDTQYF.

The chain employs TRBV24-1 and TRBJ2-7, with 8 bases matching TRBD1. Germline V gene lookup returns CDR1 KGHDR and CDR2 SFDVKD. There are 14 residues in the CDR3. Trimming cost V 9 bases and J 5 bases; bases outside gene matches: 11. The CDR3 sequence is CATGSTGARNEQYF. In DNA form, the CDR3 reads TGTGCCACCGGATCGACAGGGGCGAGGAACGAGCAGTACTTC.

This clone was observed at least ten times. This may be a read error, as it is one base from a much larger clone. This chain uses TRBV11-3 with TRBJ2-3; perhaps TRBD1 as D (6 bases). CDR3 length: 12 amino acids. In germline, CDR1 is SGHNT, CDR2 YENEEA. Trimming left V 5 bases short and J 10 bases short, with 13 bases between. The CDR3 loop is CASSTREGAQYF. The CDR3 region has the DNA TGTGCCAGCAGCACTCGAGAGGGGGCGCAGTATTTT.

Concerning this clone itself: Lacking the conserved final phenylalanine or tryptophan, this CDR3 likely reflects a read error. The chain uses TRBV20-1 and TRBJ1-6; D unresolved. This CDR3 spans 12 amino acids. Germline assignment: CDR1 DFQATT and CDR2 SNEGSKA (reference sequence). V shed 3 bases and J shed 7 bases, with 7 bases lying between them. The CDR3 DNA sequence: TGCAGTGCTAGCGGCGTGAATTCACCCCTCCACCTT. Amino acid sequence: CSASGVNSPLHL.

This clone was counted between two and nine times. The CDR3 nucleotides are TGTGCCAGCAGAGATCGGGGGCCCTATGGCTACACCTTC. Its protein is CASRDRGPYGYTF. This chain uses TRBV6-1 with TRBJ1-2, with D perhaps TRBD1 (6 bases). CDR3 length: 13 residues. Between the trimmed V and J ends, which lost 6 bases and 4 bases, there was a span of 12 bases. The germline gives CDR1 MNHNS, CDR2 SASEGT.

This clone was counted many times. Other DNA variants within this sample encode the same CDR3. The rearrangement uses TRBV7-8 and TRBJ2-2; unclear D gene. Germline loops: CDR1 SGHVS, CDR2 FQNEAQ. The CDR3 has 16 residues. V was pared by 1 base and J by 5 bases, with 14 bases between. The CDR3 reads CASSLEGQRRTGELFF. For the CDR3, the DNA is TGTGCCAGCAGCTTAGAGGGCCAGAGGAGAACCGGGGAGCTGTTTTTT.

This chain links TRBV20-1 with TRBJ2-7; D is possibly TRBD2 (6 bases). Looked up from germline, CDR1 is DFQATT and CDR2 is SNEGSKA (reference sequence). The CDR3 totals 14 residues. V was clipped by 5 bases and J by 2 bases, with 16 bases between them. This chain's CDR3 is CSALYRGGTYEQYF. The DNA of the CDR3 is TGCAGTGCTCTTTATCGGGGAGGCACCTACGAGCAGTACTTC.

Within the sample, this clone is medium-sized. V and J are TRBV6-5 and TRBJ1-3; D gene uncertain. The V gene lost 6 bases and the J gene lost 0 bases, with 12 bases spanning the gap. This CDR3 is 15 amino acids long. Germline loops: CDR1 MNHEY, CDR2 SVGAGI. For the CDR3, the DNA is TGTGCCAGCAGCTTACCGACGGTCTCTGGAAACACCATATATTTT. Its protein is CASSLPTVSGNTIYF.